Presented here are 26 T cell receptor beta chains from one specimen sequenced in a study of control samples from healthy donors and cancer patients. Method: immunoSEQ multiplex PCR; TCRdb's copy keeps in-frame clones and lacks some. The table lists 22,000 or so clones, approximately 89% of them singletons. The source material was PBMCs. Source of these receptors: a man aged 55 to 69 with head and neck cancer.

CDR3 sequence: CASSLGGVSSSYEQYF. CDR3 sequence (DNA): TGCGCCAGCAGCTTGGGAGGGGTATCCTCCTCCTACGAGCAGTACTTC. This sequence joins TRBV5-1 and TRBJ2-7; possibly TRBD1 or TRBD2 for D (5 bases each). The CDR3 length is 16 residues. Germline V gene lookup returns CDR1 SGHRS and CDR2 YFSETQ. With 0 bases removed from V and 0 bases from J, the gap between germline ends came to 13 bases.

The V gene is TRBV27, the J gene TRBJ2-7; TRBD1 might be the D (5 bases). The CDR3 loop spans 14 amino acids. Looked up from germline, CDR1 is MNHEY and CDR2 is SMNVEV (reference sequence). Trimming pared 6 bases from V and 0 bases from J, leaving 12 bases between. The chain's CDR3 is CASSLRQGSYEQYF. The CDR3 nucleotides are TGTGCCAGCAGCCTACGGCAGGGCTCCTACGAGCAGTACTTC.

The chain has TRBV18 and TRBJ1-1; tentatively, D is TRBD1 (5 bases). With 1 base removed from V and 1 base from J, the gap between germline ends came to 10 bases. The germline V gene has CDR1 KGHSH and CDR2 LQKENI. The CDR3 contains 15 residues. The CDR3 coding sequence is TGTGCCAGCTCACCACAAACAGGTCAGAACACTGAAGCTTTCTTT. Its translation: CASSPQTGQNTEAFF.

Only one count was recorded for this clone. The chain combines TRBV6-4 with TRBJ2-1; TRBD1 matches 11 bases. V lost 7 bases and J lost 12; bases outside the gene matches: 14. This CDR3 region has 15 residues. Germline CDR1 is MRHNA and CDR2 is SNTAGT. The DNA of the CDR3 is TGTGCCAGCATCAAAGAGGGACAGGGGGTATCACGGCAGTTCTTC. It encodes CASIKEGQGVSRQFF.

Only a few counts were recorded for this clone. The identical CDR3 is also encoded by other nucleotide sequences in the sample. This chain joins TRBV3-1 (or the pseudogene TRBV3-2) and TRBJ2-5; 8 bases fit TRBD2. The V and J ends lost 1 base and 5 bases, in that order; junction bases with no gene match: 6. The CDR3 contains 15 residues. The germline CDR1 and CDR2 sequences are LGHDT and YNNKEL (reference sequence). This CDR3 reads CASSQVGTSSETQYF. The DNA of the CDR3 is TGTGCCAGCAGCCAAGTGGGGACTAGTTCCGAGACCCAGTACTTC.

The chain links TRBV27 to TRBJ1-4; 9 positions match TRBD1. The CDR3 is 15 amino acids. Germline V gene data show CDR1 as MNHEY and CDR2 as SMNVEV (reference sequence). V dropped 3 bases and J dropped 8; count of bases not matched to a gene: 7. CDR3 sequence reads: CASSFGTGYDEKLFF. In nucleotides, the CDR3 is TGTGCCAGCAGTTTCGGGACAGGGTACGACGAAAAACTGTTTTTT.

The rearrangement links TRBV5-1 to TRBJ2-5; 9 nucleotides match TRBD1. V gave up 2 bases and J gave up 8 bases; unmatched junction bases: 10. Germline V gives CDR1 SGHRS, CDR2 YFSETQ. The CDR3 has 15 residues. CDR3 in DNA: TGCGCCAGCAGCTTTACAGGGGGCTCCCCTTCAACCCAGTACTTC. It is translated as CASSFTGGSPSTQYF.

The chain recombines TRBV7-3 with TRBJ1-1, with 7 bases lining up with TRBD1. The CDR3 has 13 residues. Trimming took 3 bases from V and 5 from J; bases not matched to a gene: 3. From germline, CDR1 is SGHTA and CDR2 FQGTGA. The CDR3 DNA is TGTGCCAGCAGCTTCCAACAGGGGACTGAAGCTTTCTTT. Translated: CASSFQQGTEAFF.

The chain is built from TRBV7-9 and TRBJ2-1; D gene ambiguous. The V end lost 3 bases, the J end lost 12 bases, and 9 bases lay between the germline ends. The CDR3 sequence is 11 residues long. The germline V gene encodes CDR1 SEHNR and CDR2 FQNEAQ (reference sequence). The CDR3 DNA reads TGTGCCAGCAGCTTCGAGTGGGGGCAGTTCTTC. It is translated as CASSFEWGQFF. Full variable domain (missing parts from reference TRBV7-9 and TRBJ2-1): DTGVSQNPRHKITKRGQNVTFRCDPISEHNRLYWYRQTLGQGPEFLTYFQNEAQLEKSRLLSDRFSAERPKGSFSTLEIQRTEQGDSAMYLCASSFEWGQFFGPGTRLTVL.

The CDR3 is CASSEAVDRSETQYF. As DNA, the CDR3 is TGTGCCAGCAGTGAAGCCGTCGACAGGAGCGAGACCCAGTACTTC. The chain uses TRBV6-1 and TRBJ2-5, with D maybe TRBD1 (6 bases). Germline values: CDR1 MNHNS, CDR2 SASEGT. Deletions cut 0 bases from V and 5 bases from J, with 13 bases between. The CDR3 is 15 amino acids.

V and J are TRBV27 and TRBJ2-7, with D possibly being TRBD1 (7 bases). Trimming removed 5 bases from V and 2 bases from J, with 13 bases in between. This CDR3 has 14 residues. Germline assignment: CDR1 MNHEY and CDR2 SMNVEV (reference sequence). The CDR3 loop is CASSRTGGAYEQYF. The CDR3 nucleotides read TGTGCCAGCAGTCGGACAGGAGGGGCCTACGAGCAGTACTTC.

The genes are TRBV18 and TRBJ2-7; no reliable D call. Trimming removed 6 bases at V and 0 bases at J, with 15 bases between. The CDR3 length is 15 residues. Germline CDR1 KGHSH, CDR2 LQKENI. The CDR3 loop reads CASSTTGHSSYEQYF. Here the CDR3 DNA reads TGTGCCAGCTCCACGACGGGCCACAGCTCCTACGAGCAGTACTTC.

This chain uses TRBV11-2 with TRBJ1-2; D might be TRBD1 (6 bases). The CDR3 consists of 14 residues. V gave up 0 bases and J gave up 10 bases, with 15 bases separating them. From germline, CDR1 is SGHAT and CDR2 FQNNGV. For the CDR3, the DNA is TGTGCCAGCAGCTTAGAACCGGACAGCCTCGACTACACCTTC. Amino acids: CASSLEPDSLDYTF.

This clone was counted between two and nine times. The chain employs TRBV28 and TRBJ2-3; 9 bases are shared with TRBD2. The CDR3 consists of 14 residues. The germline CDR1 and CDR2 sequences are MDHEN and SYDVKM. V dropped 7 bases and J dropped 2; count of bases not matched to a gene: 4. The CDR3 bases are TGTGCCAGCATTGGACTAGCGCTCACAGATACGCAGTATTTT. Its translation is CASIGLALTDTQYF.

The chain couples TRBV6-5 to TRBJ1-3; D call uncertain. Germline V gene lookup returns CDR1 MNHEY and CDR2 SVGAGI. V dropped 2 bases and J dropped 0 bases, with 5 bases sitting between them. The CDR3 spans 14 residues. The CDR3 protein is CASSYDSSGNTIYF. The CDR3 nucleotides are TGTGCCAGCAGTTACGATTCCTCTGGAAACACCATATATTTT.

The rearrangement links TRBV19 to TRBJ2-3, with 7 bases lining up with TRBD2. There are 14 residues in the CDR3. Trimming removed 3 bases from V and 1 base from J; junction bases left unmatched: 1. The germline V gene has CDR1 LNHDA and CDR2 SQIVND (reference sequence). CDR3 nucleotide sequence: TGTGCCAGTAGTATTCTAGCGGGCACAGATACGCAGTATTTT. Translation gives CASSILAGTDTQYF.

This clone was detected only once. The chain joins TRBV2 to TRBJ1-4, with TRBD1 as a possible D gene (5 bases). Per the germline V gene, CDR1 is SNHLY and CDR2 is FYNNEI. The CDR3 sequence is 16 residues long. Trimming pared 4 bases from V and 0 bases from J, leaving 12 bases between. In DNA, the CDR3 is TGTGCCAGCAGTGGTGTGGACACCTCAACTAATGAAAAACTGTTTTTT. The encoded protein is CASSGVDTSTNEKLFF. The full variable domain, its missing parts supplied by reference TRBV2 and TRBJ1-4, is EPEVTQTPSHQVTQMGQEVILRCVPISNHLYFYWYRQILGQKVEFLVSFYNNEISEKSEIFDDQFSVERPDGSNFTLKIRSTKLEDSAMYFCASSGVDTSTNEKLFFGSGTQLSVL.

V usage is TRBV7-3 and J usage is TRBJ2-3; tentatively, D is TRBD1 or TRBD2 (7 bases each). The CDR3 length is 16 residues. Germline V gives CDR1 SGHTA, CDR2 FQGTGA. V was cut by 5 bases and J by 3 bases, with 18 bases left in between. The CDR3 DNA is TGTGCCAGCAGCCCCATTAGTCAGGGGGGGACAGATACGCAGTATTTT. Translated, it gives CASSPISQGGTDTQYF.

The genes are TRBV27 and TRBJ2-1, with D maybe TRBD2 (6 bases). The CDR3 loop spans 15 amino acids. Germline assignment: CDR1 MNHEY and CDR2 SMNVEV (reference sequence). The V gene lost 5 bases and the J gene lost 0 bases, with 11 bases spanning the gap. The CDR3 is CASSLSGSSYNEQFF. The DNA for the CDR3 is TGTGCCAGCAGTCTTAGCGGAAGCTCCTACAATGAGCAGTTCTTC.

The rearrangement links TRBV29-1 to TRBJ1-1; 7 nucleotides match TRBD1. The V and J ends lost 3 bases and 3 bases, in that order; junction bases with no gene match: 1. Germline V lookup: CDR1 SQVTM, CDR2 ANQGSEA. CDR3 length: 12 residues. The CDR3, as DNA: TGCAGCGTTGACACAGGGGACACTGAAGCTTTCTTT. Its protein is CSVDTGDTEAFF.

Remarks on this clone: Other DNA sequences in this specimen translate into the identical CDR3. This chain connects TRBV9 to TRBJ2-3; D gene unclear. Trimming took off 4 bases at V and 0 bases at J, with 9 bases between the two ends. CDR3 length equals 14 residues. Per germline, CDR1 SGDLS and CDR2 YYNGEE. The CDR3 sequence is CASSPRDSTDTQYF. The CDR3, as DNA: TGTGCCAGCAGCCCACGAGATAGCACAGATACGCAGTATTTT.

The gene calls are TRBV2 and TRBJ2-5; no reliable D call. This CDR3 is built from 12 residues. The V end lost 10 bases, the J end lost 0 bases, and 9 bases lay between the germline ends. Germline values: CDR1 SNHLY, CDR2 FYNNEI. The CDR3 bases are TGTGCCACCACCGAGTACCAAGAGACCCAGTACTTC. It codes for CATTEYQETQYF.

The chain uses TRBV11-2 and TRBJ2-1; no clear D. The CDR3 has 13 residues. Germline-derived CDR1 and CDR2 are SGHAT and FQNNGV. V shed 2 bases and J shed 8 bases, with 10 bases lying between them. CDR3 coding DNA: TGTGCCAGCAGCTTAAACTCTAAGGATGAGCAGTTCTTC. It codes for CASSLNSKDEQFF.

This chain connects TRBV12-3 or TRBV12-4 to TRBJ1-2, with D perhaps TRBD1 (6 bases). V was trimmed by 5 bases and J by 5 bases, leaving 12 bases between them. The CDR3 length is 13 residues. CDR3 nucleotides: TGTGCCAGCAGTCAGGGGCAGAATTATGGCTACACCTTC. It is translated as CASSQGQNYGYTF.

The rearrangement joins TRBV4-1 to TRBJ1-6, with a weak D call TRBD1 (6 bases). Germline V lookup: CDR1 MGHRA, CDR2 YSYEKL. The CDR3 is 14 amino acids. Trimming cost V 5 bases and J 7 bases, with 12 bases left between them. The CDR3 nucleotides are TGCGCCAGCAGCTCCCGGACAGAGAATTCACCCCTCCACTTT. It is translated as CASSSRTENSPLHF.

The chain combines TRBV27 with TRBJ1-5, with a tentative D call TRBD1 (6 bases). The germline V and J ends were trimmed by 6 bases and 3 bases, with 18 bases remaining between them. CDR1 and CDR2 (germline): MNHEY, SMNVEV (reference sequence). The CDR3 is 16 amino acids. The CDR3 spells CASSRSPQGYNQPQHF. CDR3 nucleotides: TGTGCCAGCAGCCGTTCCCCTCAGGGGTACAATCAGCCCCAGCATTTT.